Below, 12 T cell receptor beta chains from the same sample are listed, as sequenced in a study of shared clonotypes between healthy human individuals. The repertoire was sequenced with immunoSEQ multiplex PCR; TCRdb's copy has only in-frame clones and lacks some. The sample lists some 2.1 million clones, roughly 95% occurring once. The naive CD8 population came from CD45RO-negative cells selected for CCR7, without terminally differentiated effector memory CD45RA+ cells. The sample comprised naive CD8+ T cells from PBMCs. The origin of the receptors is a man aged 18 to 29 in good health. Some clones in this sample may be carry-over from other donors' samples.

As concerns this clone: At one of its ends the junction is not consistent with the germline gene, which may arise from a read error. This sequence joins TRBV10-3 and TRBJ2-5; TRBD2 matches 10 bases. CDR3 length: 16 residues. Germline V gene lookup returns CDR1 ENHRY and CDR2 SYGVKD. The CDR3 protein is CAIGEGTSVNAQTQYF. DNA of the CDR3: TGTGCCATCGGTGAGGGGACTAGCGTAAACGCACAGACCCAGTACTTC.

This clone occurred once. V gene TRBV19 combines with J gene TRBJ2-7; 9 nucleotides agree with TRBD1. The CDR3 contains 14 residues. CDR1 LNHDA and CDR2 SQIVND come from the germline V gene (reference sequence). The V gene end was trimmed by 7 bases and the J gene end by 5 bases; junction bases not matched to a gene: 9. The CDR3 is CASTKGTGGNEQYF. CDR3 sequence (DNA): TGTGCCAGTACAAAAGGAACAGGGGGCAACGAGCAGTACTTC.

Worth noting for this clone: Other DNA sequences in this sample translate to the same CDR3. The chain combines TRBV10-3 with TRBJ2-7, with no clear D. Looked up from germline, CDR1 is ENHRY and CDR2 is SYGVKD. V was pared by 0 bases and J by 4 bases, with 7 bases between. The CDR3 loop spans 13 amino acids. The CDR3 sequence: CAISESGPYEQYF. In DNA, the CDR3 is TGTGCCATCAGTGAGTCAGGACCGTACGAGCAGTACTTC.

The chain combines TRBV5-4 with TRBJ2-7; no clear D. The germline gives CDR1 SGHNT, CDR2 YYREEE (reference sequence). V was cut by 4 bases and J by 3 bases, with 11 bases left in between. The CDR3 consists of 13 residues. The CDR3 protein is CASSVGPDYEQYF. In nucleotides, the CDR3 is TGTGCCAGCAGCGTCGGGCCGGACTACGAGCAGTACTTC.

The V call is TRBV6-5, the J call TRBJ2-7; D unresolved. CDR3 size: 11 residues. Trimming took off 2 bases at V and 7 bases at J, with 6 bases between the two ends. The germline V gene encodes CDR1 MNHEY and CDR2 SVGAGI. The CDR3 nucleotides read TGTGCCAGCAGTTACAATGAAGAGCAGTACTTC. As protein: CASSYNEEQYF.

The chain carries TRBV19 and TRBJ2-1; tentatively, D is TRBD2 (6 bases). The V and J ends lost 4 bases and 0 bases respectively, with 16 bases between them. The CDR3 is 17 amino acids. Germline V gene data show CDR1 as LNHDA and CDR2 as SQIVND (reference sequence). CDR3 amino acids: CASSTDAGTNSYNEQFF. CDR3 sequence (DNA): TGTGCCAGTAGTACAGATGCGGGGACCAACTCCTACAATGAGCAGTTCTTC.

This clone was seen only a few times. The genes are TRBV27 and TRBJ2-3; D remains unclear. The CDR3 contains 12 residues. Per the germline V gene, CDR1 is MNHEY and CDR2 is SMNVEV (reference sequence). Trimming removed 5 bases from V and 6 bases from J, with 9 bases in between. The CDR3 reads CASSHSVDTQYF. The CDR3 DNA follows: TGTGCCAGCAGTCACTCAGTGGATACGCAGTATTTT.

V is TRBV9 and J is TRBJ1-1, with unresolved D. The V gene's germline CDR1 is SGDLS and CDR2 YYNGEE. V lost 3 bases to trimming and J lost 10 bases, with 10 bases between them. The CDR3 is made up of 11 amino acids. This CDR3 is CASSGPIGAFF. CDR3 nucleotide sequence: TGTGCCAGCAGCGGCCCGATAGGAGCTTTCTTT. The variable domain in full, completed from reference TRBV9 and TRBJ1-1, reads DSGVTQTPKHLITATGQRVTLRCSPRSGDLSVYWYQQSLDQGLQFLIQYYNGEERAKGNILERFSAQQFPDLHSELNLSSLELGDSALYFCASSGPIGAFFGQGTRLTVV.

The genes are TRBV6-6 and TRBJ1-4; TRBD1 matches 7 bases. Per the germline V gene, CDR1 is MNHNY and CDR2 is SVGAGI (reference sequence). The CDR3 covers 16 residues. The ends lost 3 bases at V and 5 bases at J; junction bases unmatched: 9. The CDR3 spells CASSYFPGQRNEKLFF. The CDR3, as DNA: TGTGCCAGCAGTTATTTCCCGGGACAGAGAAATGAAAAACTGTTTTTT.

Points on this clone: Other DNA sequences in this sample translate to the same CDR3. The chain combines TRBV7-9 with TRBJ1-2, with D tentatively TRBD1 (5 bases). Trimming removed 1 base from V and 4 bases from J, with 7 bases in between. CDR3 length: 13 amino acids. Per germline, CDR1 SEHNR and CDR2 FQNEAQ (reference sequence). The CDR3 is CASSLGGGYGYTF. CDR3 DNA sequence: TGTGCCAGCAGCTTAGGGGGCGGCTATGGCTACACCTTC.

The table lists this clone with a count of one. V usage is TRBV19 and J usage is TRBJ2-7; D is uncertain. The CDR3 length is 14 residues. The germline V gene has CDR1 LNHDA and CDR2 SQIVND (reference sequence). Trimming took off 4 bases at V and 2 bases at J, with 12 bases between the two ends. The CDR3 region has the DNA TGTGCCAGTAGTACCCCCTCTAGGGCCTACGAGCAGTACTTC. It translates to CASSTPSRAYEQYF.

The gene calls are TRBV29-1 and TRBJ1-5, with D possibly matching TRBD1 (5 bases). V shed 0 bases and J shed 1 base, with 7 bases lying between them. The CDR3 sequence is 14 residues long. From germline, CDR1 is SQVTM and CDR2 ANQGSEA. CDR3 region: CSVEDRDSNQPQHF. In DNA, the CDR3 is TGCAGCGTTGAAGATCGGGACAGCAATCAGCCCCAGCATTTT. Together with reference TRBV29-1 and TRBJ1-5, the CDR3 gives the full variable domain: SAVISQKPSRDICQRGTSLTIQCQVDSQVTMMFWYRQQPGQSLTLIATANQGSEATYESGFVIDKFPISRPNLTFSTLTVSNMSPEDSSIYLCSVEDRDSNQPQHFGDGTRLSIL.